This TCR beta chain was sequenced for a study of T cell responses to AZD1222 COVID-19 vaccine. Findings and caveats of the study: The CD4 TCRs associated with vaccination extended across spike and predominated at 160-218 and 743-854. Repertoires were obtained solely post-peak T cell response. Baseline seropositives among AZD1222 recipients totaled only five to seven.

Remarks on this clone: Its antigen is unknown.

In germline, CDR1 is KGHDR, CDR2 SFDVKD. Trimming cost V 4 bases and J 2 bases, with 15 bases left between them. The CDR3 contains 16 residues. TCRdb keeps only in-frame clones here, not all; method: immunoSEQ multiplex PCR. The table lists 90,000 to 130,000 clones, 81% of them singletons. The receptor was isolated from an adult in good health. The sample was peripheral blood, taken on day 0 of AZD1222 vaccination. J is TRBJ2-3 and V is TRBV24-1; the D call may be TRBD1 or TRBD2 (5 bases each). DNA for the CDR3: TGTGCCACCAGTGAACCCGGGACGCCCTTCACAGATACGCAGTATTTT. Translation: CATSEPGTPFTDTQYF.